The rows below give T cell receptor beta chains drawn from one sample of a study of CD8 T cells in ankylosing spondylitis. TCRdb re-called the 5' RACE reads with MiXCR, one entry per CDR3 protein. The sample has around 210,000 distinct CDR3 sequences, approximately 8% seen once. Sequencing used blood, either unsorted or a sorted T cell fraction (not recorded which). Every receptor here comes from a female donor with ankylosing spondylitis or in good health (not recorded which). CDR3s include the opening cysteine and the closing phenylalanine or tryptophan. The D gene is left open where the match is weak. A clone size is listed for some rows: how often the clone was seen (once, few, many), or a class if it is expanded.

>many|TRBJ1-1|TRBV5-1|13|TRBD1
CASSPDRGTEAFF
TGCGCCAGCAGCCCCGACAGGGGCACTGAAGCTTTCTTT
>many|TRBJ1-2|TRBV29-1|14|NA
CSVEGNGGGEGYTF
TGCAGCGTTGAAGGAAATGGAGGAGGGGAAGGCTACACCTTC
>NA|TRBJ2-2|TRBV7-2|15|NA
CASSGGQLNTGELFF
TGTGCCAGCAGCGGAGGACAGCTGAACACCGGGGAGCTGTTTTTT
>many|TRBJ2-5|TRBV12-3/TRBV12-4|15|NA
CASDGGRGFQETQYF
TGTGCCAGCGATGGAGGGAGAGGGTTCCAAGAGACCCAGTACTTC
>many|TRBJ2-1|TRBV3-1|15|TRBD1
CASSPGQGPHNEQFF
TGTGCCAGCAGCCCGGGACAGGGGCCCCACAATGAGCAGTTCTTC
>many|TRBJ2-5|TRBV6-1|15|NA
CASSANRAYGETQYF
TGTGCCAGCAGTGCAAACAGGGCGTACGGAGAGACCCAGTACTTC
>NA|TRBJ2-1|TRBV24-1|14|TRBD1
CATGTGGVVYRQFF
TGTGCCACCGGGACAGGGGGGGTAGTGTACCGGCAGTTCTTC
>once|TRBJ2-1|TRBV11-2|15|TRBD2
CASSSETSVYNEQFF
TGTGCCAGCAGCTCAGAGACTAGCGTCTACAATGAGCAGTTCTTC
>many|TRBJ2-5|TRBV5-1|13|NA
CASSTGYQETQYF
TGCGCCAGCAGCACGGGATACCAAGAGACCCAGTACTTC
>few|TRBJ1-1|TRBV28|12|NA
CASRFGNTEAFF
TGTGCCAGTAGATTTGGGAACACTGAAGCTTTCTTT
>many|TRBJ2-2|TRBV5-1|15|NA
CATTTVRGKTGELFF
TGCGCCACCACCACCGTAAGGGGAAAAACCGGGGAGCTGTTTTTT
>once|TRBJ1-1|TRBV11-2|13|NA
CASSLGPSTEAFF
TGTGCCAGCAGCTTAGGACCCAGCACTGAAGCTTTCTTT
>NA|TRBJ1-1|TRBV10-3|14|NA
CAITLGRRHTEAFF
TGTGCCATCACCCTGGGCAGACGCCACACTGAAGCTTTCTTT
>many|TRBJ2-3|TRBV5-1|14|TRBD2
CASSAWTSGNTQYF
TGCGCCAGCAGCGCCTGGACTAGCGGCAATACGCAGTATTTT
>few|TRBJ2-1|TRBV11-3|15|NA
CASRDSTSGYNEQFF
TGTGCCAGCAGGGACTCGACTAGTGGCTACAATGAGCAGTTCTTC
>many|TRBJ2-3|TRBV20-1|12|NA
CSASGSSDTQYF
TGCAGTGCTAGCGGCTCGTCAGATACGCAGTATTTT
>many|TRBJ2-2|TRBV5-1|13|NA
CASSPLDEGELFF
TGCGCCAGCAGCCCTCTGGACGAGGGGGAGCTGTTTTTT
>many|TRBJ2-5|TRBV20-1|16|TRBD1
CSARDSWDRVLGTQYF
TGCAGTGCTAGAGATTCATGGGACAGAGTATTGGGGACCCAGTACTTC
>many|TRBJ1-1|TRBV5-1|15|TRBD1
CASSGASTGATEAFF
TGCGCCAGCAGCGGAGCCTCGACAGGGGCCACTGAAGCTTTCTTT
>many|TRBJ2-3|TRBV6-5|14|NA
CASSPGRNTDTQYF
TGTGCCAGCTCTCCGGGACGGAATACAGATACGCAGTATTTT
>many|TRBJ2-1|TRBV29-1|14|TRBD2
CSVATSGRFNEQFF
TGCAGCGTCGCCACTAGCGGGAGATTCAATGAGCAGTTCTTC
>many|TRBJ2-3|TRBV4-3|16|TRBD2
CASSQGEKRGRDTQYF
TGCGCCAGCAGCCAAGGGGAAAAGCGGGGGAGAGATACGCAGTATTTT
>few|TRBJ2-1|TRBV5-1|14|TRBD2
CASSFTAGNNEQFF
TGCGCCAGCAGTTTTACAGCGGGAAACAATGAGCAGTTCTTC
>many|TRBJ2-7|TRBV29-1|13|NA
CSVEDRVRDEQYF
TGCAGCGTTGAAGATCGGGTCAGGGACGAGCAGTACTTC
>many|TRBJ1-1|TRBV5-1|14|NA
CASSWPGGNTEAFF
TGCGCCAGCAGCTGGCCGGGAGGGAACACTGAAGCTTTCTTT
>many|TRBJ2-1|TRBV6-2/TRBV6-3|16|NA
CASSYYSLSSYNEQFF
TGTGCCAGCAGTTACTATAGTCTCAGCTCCTACAATGAGCAGTTCTTC
>many|TRBJ2-1|TRBV6-5|17|TRBD2
CASSYLAGVGGRNEQFF
TGTGCCAGCAGTTACCTAGCGGGAGTTGGTGGTCGCAATGAGCAGTTCTTC